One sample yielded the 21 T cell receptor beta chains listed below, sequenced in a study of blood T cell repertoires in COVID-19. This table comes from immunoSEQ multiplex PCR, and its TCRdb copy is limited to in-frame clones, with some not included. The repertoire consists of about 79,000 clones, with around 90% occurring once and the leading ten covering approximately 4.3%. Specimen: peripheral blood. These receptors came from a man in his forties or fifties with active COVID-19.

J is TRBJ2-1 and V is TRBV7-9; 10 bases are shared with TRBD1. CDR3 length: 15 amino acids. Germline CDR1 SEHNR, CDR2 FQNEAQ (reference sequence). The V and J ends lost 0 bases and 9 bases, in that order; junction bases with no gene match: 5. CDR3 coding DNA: TGTGCCAGCAGCTTAGCCGGGACAGGGGCGGCTGAGCAGTTCTTC. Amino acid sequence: CASSLAGTGAAEQFF.

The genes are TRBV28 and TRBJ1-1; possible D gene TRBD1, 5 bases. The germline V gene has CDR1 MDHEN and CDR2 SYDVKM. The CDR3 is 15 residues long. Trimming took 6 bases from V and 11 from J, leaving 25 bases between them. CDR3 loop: CASSPQDIRSNKAFF. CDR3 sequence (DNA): TGTGCCAGCAGCCCGCAGGACATTCGGTCAAATAAGGCTTTCTTT.

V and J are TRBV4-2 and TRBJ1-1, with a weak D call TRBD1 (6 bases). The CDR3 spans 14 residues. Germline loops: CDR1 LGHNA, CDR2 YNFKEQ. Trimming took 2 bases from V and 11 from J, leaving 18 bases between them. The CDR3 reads CASSQQQGFEAAFF. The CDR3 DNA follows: TGTGCCAGCAGCCAACAACAGGGATTTGAAGCGGCTTTCTTT.

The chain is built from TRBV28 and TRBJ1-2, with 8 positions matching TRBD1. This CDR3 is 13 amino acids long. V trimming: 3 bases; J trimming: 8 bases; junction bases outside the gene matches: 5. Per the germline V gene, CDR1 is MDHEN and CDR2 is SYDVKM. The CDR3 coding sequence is TGTGCCAGCAGTTTGCAGGGGGCGGGCGGCTACACCTTC. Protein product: CASSLQGAGGYTF.

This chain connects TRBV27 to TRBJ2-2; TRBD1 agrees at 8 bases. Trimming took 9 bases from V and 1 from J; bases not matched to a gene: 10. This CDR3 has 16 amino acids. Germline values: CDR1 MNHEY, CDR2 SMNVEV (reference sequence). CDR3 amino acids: CASDPSRGLNTGELFF. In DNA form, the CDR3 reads TGTGCCAGTGATCCAAGCAGGGGGCTGAACACCGGGGAGCTGTTTTTT.

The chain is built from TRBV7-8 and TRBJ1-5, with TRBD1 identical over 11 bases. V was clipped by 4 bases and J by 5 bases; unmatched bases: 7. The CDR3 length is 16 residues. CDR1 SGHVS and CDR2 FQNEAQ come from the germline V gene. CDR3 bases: TGTGCCAGCAGCTCGTCCCGGGACAGGGGGGATCAGCCCCAGCATTTT. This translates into CASSSSRDRGDQPQHF.

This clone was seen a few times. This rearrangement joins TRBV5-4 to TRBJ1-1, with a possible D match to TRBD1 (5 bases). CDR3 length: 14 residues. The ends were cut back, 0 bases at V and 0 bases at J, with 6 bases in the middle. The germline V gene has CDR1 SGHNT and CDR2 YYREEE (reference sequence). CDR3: CASSLGGVNTEAFF. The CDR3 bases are TGTGCCAGCAGCTTGGGGGGGGTGAACACTGAAGCTTTCTTT.

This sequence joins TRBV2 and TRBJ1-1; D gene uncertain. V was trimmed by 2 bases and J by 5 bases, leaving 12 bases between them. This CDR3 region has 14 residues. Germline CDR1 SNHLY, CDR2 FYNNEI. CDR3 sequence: CASSEREVETEAFF. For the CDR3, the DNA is TGTGCCAGCAGTGAACGGGAGGTAGAGACTGAAGCTTTCTTT.

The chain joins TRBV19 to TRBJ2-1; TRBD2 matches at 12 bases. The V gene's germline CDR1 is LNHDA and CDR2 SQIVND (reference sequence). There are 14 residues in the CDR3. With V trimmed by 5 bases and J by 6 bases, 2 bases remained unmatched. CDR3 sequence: CASSALAGGNEQFF. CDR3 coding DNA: TGTGCCAGTAGTGCACTAGCGGGAGGCAATGAGCAGTTCTTC.

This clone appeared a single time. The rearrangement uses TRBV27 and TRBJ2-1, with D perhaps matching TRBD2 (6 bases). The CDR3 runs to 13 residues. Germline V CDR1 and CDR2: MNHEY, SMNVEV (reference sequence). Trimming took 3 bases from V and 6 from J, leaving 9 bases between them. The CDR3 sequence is CASSFQGGNEQFF. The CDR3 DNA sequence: TGTGCCAGCAGTTTCCAGGGAGGCAATGAGCAGTTCTTC.

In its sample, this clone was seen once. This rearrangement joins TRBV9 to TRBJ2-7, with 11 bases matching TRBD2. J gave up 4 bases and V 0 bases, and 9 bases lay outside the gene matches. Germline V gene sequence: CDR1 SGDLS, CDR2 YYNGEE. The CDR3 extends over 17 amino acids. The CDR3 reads CASSVGGSGRGGYEQYF. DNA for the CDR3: TGTGCCAGCAGCGTAGGGGGTAGCGGGAGGGGCGGATACGAGCAGTACTTC.

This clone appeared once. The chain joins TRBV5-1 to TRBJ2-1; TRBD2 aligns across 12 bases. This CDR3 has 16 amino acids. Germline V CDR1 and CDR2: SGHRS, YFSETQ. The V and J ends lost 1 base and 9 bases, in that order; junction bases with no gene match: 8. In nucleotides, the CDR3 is TGCGCCAGCAGCTTGCCTCGGACTAGCGGGGATGGTGAGCAGTTCTTC. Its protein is CASSLPRTSGDGEQFF.

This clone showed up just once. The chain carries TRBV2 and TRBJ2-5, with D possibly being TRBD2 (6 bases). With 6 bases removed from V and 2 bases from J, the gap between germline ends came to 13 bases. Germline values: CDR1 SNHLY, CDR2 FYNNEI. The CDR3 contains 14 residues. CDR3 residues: CASRAGLNQETQYF. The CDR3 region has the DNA TGTGCCAGCAGGGCGGGACTCAATCAAGAGACCCAGTACTTC.

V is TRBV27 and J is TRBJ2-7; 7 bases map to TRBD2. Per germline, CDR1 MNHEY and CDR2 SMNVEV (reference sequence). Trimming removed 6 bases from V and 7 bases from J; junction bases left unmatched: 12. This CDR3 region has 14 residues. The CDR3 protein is CASSPLAVSGEQYF. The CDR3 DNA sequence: TGTGCCAGCAGCCCCCTAGCGGTCTCGGGTGAGCAGTACTTC.

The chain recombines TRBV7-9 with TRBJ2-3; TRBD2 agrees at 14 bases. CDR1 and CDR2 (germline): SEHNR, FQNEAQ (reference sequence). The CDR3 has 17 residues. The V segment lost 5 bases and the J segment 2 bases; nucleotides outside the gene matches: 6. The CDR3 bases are TGTGCCAGCAGCCTCTGGACTAGCGGGGGGATCACAGATACGCAGTATTTT. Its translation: CASSLWTSGGITDTQYF.

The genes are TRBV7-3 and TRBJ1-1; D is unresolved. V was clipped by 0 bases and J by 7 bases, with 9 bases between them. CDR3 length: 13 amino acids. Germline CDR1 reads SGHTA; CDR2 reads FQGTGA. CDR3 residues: CASSLTFRDEAFF. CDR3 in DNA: TGTGCCAGCAGCTTAACGTTTAGAGATGAAGCTTTCTTT.

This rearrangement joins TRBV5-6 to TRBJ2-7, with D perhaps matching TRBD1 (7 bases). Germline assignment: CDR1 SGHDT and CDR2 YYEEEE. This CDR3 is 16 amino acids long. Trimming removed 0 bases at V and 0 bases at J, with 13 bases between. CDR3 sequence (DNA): TGTGCCAGCAGCTTGGTCAGGGGGGCCTTCTCCTACGAGCAGTACTTC. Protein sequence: CASSLVRGAFSYEQYF. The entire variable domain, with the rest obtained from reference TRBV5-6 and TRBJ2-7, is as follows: DAGVTQSPTHLIKTRGQQVTLRCSPKSGHDTVSWYQQALGQGPQFIFQYYEEEERQRGNFPDRFSGHQFPNYSSELNVNALLLGDSALYLCASSLVRGAFSYEQYFGPGTRLTVT.

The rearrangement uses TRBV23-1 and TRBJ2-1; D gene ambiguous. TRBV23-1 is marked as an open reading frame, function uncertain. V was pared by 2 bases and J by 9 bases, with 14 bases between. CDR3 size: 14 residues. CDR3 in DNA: TGCGCCAGCAGTCAAGAGAGTCCCCTAGGTGAGCAGTTCTTC. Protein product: CASSQESPLGEQFF.

Written as DNA, the CDR3 is TGTGCCAGCAGAGAGCCCGGGACTACCAACAATGAGCAGTTCTTC. This codes for CASREPGTTNNEQFF. The genes are TRBV7-9 and TRBJ2-1, with 7 positions matching TRBD2. V lost 6 bases, J lost 5 bases, and 10 bases stayed unmatched. This CDR3 is built from 15 residues. Germline-derived CDR1 and CDR2 are SEHNR and FQNEAQ (reference sequence). Using reference TRBV7-9 and TRBJ2-1 for the parts outside the CDR3, the full variable domain is DTGVSQNPRHKITKRGQNVTFRCDPISEHNRLYWYRQTLGQGPEFLTYFQNEAQLEKSRLLSDRFSAERPKGSFSTLEIQRTEQGDSAMYLCASREPGTTNNEQFFGPGTRLTVL.

For the CDR3, the DNA is TGTGCCAGCAGCTTTATACGAGGTGAGCAGTTCTTC. Its translation: CASSFIRGEQFF. The chain carries TRBV7-2 and TRBJ2-1; no clear D. This CDR3 has 12 amino acids. Trimming took off 3 bases at V and 9 bases at J, with 9 bases between the two ends. CDR1 is SGHTA and CDR2 is FQGNSA in the germline V gene.

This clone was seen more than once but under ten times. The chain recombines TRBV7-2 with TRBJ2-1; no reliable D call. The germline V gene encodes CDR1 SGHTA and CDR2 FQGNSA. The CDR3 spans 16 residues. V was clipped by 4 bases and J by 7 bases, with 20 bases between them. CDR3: CASSSRGRVPWNEQFF. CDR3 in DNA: TGTGCCAGCAGCTCCCGTGGGCGCGTCCCGTGGAATGAGCAGTTCTTC.